The sample holds a few counts of the clone carrying this TCR beta chain. Its antigen remains unidentified. Germline values: CDR1 SGHRS, CDR2 YFSETQ. With 4 bases removed from V and 4 bases from J, the gap between germline ends came to 14 bases. The CDR3 totals 15 residues. Expressed TCRB transcripts were sequenced because the isolated RNA had all been reverse transcribed beforehand. Reads from naive, central memory and regulatory T cell samples averaged about 3.3 million. The table came from immunoSEQ multiplex PCR; TCRdb's copy has only in-frame clones and leaves some out. The repertoire holds about 650,000 clones, with roughly an eighth as singletons. Sorted CD4+ subsets: naive, central memory, regulatory, stem cell-like memory (CD45RO/CCR7/CD25/CD127/CD95/CD27 panel). This record belongs to a study of beta chain features in type 1 diabetes. Study details: Cell yields, age and gender were similar between patients and healthy donors.

Findings and caveats of the study: Among patients with Type 1 diabetes, TCRB CDR3s were moderately but significantly shorter in every one of the four CD4+ subsets.

The chain links TRBV5-1 to TRBJ2-2, with D tentatively TRBD1 or TRBD2 (5 bases each). Sample: naive CD4+ T cells from blood. This clonotype was obtained from a man aged 25-40 years with type 1 diabetes. The CDR3 protein is CASSGTGIFTGELFF. The CDR3 nucleotides are TGCGCCAGCAGCGGGACCGGGATTTTCACCGGGGAGCTGTTTTTT.